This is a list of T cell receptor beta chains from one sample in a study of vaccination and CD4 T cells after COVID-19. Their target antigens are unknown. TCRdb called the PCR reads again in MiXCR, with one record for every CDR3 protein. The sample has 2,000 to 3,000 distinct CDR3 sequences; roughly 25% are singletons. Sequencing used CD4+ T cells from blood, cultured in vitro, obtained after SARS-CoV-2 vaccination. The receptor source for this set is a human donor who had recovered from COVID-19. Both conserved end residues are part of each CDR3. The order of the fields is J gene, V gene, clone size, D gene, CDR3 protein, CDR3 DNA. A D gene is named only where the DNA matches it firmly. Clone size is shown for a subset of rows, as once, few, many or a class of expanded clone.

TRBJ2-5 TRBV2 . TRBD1 CASRADRWDQETQYF TGTGCCAGCAGGGCGGACAGGTGGGACCAAGAGACCCAGTACTTC
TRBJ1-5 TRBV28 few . CASSFPAGQPQHF TGTGCCAGCAGTTTCCCTGCCGGGCAGCCCCAGCATTTT
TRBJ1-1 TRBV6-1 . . CASSESVAGEAFF TGTGCCAGCAGTGAATCTGTGGCTGGTGAAGCTTTCTTT
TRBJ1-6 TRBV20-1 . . CSASTGTSSYNSPLHF TGCAGTGCGTCGACAGGTACAAGCTCCTATAATTCACCCCTCCACTTT
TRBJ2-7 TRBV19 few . CASSIDGVSYEQYF TGTGCCAGTAGTATAGACGGGGTCTCCTACGAGCAGTACTTC
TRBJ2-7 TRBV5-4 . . CASSLTGAYEQYF TGTGCCAGCAGCTTGACAGGTGCCTACGAGCAGTACTTC
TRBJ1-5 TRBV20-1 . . CSASQGNQPQHF TGCAGTGCTTCCCAGGGAAATCAGCCCCAGCATTTT
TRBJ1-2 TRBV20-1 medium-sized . CSASGGLGGYTF TGCAGTGCTAGTGGGGGATTAGGAGGCTACACCTTC
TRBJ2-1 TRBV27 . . CASSPPSASQFF TGTGCCAGCAGTCCCCCCTCAGCGTCGCAGTTCTTC
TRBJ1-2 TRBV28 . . CASSSGGIVYGYTF TGTGCCAGCAGTTCTGGGGGCATAGTATATGGCTACACCTTC
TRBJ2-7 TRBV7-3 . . CASSLEGGAHYEQYF TGTGCCAGCAGCTTAGAAGGGGGGGCCCATTACGAGCAGTACTTC
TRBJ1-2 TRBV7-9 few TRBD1 CASSSRGPGNYGYTF TGTGCCAGCAGCTCCAGGGGGCCTGGTAACTATGGCTACACCTTC
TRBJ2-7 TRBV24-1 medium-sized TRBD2 CATSDRTSGGAVGYEQYF TGTGCCACCAGTGATCGGACTAGCGGGGGGGCAGTTGGGTACGAGCAGTACTTC
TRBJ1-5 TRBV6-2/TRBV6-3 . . CASRRTGSNQPQHF TGTGCCAGCCGCCGGACGGGGAGCAATCAGCCCCAGCATTTT
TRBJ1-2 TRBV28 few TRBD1 CASRWSRGPTNYGYTF TGTGCCAGCAGATGGTCTAGGGGGCCAACTAACTATGGCTACACCTTC
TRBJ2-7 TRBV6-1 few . CASRRPTPGRNEQYF TGTGCCAGCAGACGACCAACCCCGGGGCGAAACGAGCAGTACTTC
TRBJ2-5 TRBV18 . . CASSPGQGETQYF TGTGCCAGCTCACCAGGGCAGGGAGAGACCCAGTACTTC
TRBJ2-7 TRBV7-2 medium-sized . CASSLEGRAAYEQYF TGTGCCAGCAGCTTAGAAGGCAGAGCGGCTTACGAGCAGTACTTC
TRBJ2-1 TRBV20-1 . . CSARSLGSNEQFF TGCAGTGCCCGATCTCTTGGAAGCAATGAGCAGTTCTTC
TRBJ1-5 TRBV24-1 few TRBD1 CASSGGSNQPQHF TGTGCCTCCTCAGGGGGCAGCAATCAGCCCCAGCATTTT
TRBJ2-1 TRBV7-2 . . CASSILIREEQFF TGTGCCAGCAGCATATTGATCAGGGAGGAGCAGTTCTTC
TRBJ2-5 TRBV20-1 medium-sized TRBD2 CSARTSGGAQETQYF TGCAGTGCGCGGACTAGCGGGGGGGCCCAAGAGACCCAGTACTTC
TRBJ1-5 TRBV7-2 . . CASSLRGDQPQHF TGTGCCAGCAGCCTTCGGGGGGACCAGCCCCAGCATTTT
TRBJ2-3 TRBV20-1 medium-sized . CSAETSTDTQYF TGCAGTGCTGAGACTAGCACAGATACGCAGTATTTT
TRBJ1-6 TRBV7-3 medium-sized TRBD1 CASSWDRGRSPLHF TGTGCCAGCAGCTGGGACAGGGGAAGGTCACCCCTCCACTTT
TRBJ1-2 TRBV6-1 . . CASNKRGNYGYTF TGTGCCAGCAACAAGAGAGGGAACTATGGCTACACCTTC
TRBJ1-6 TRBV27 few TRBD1 CASRPNRQGANSPLHF TGTGCCAGCAGGCCTAACCGACAGGGGGCCAATTCACCCCTCCACTTT
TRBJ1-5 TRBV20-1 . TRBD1 CSARERRGHNQPQHF TGCAGTGCTAGAGAGCGGAGGGGGCATAATCAGCCCCAGCATTTT
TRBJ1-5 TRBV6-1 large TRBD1 CASSEGGTGVPKAQHF TGTGCCAGCAGTGAAGGGGGGACAGGGGTACCCAAGGCCCAGCATTTT
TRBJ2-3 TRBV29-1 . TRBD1 CSVSGTGDTDTQYF TGCAGCGTCTCCGGGACAGGGGACACAGATACGCAGTATTTT
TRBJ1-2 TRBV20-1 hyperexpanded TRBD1 CSAGPDRGRTGYTF TGCAGTGCTGGACCGGACAGGGGGCGGACGGGCTACACCTTC
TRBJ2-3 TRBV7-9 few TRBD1 CASSLQGAGDTQYF TGTGCCAGCAGCTTACAGGGGGCTGGGGATACGCAGTATTTT
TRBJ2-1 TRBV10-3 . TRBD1 CAIMRPGQLNEQFF TGTGCCATCATGAGGCCGGGACAGCTCAATGAGCAGTTCTTC
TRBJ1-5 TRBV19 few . CASSFDSNQPQHF TGTGCCAGTAGTTTCGATAGCAATCAGCCCCAGCATTTT
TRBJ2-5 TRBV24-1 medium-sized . CATSDATKGEETQYF TGTGCCACCAGTGATGCAACCAAGGGGGAAGAGACCCAGTACTTC
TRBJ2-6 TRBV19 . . CASSGWGAGANVLTF TGTGCCAGTAGCGGATGGGGGGCTGGGGCCAACGTCCTGACTTTC
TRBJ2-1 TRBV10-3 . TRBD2 CAIGGTSVGNEQFF TGTGCCATCGGAGGGACTAGCGTAGGCAATGAGCAGTTCTTC
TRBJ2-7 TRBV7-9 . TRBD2 CASRSSGGQTLSSSYEQYF TGTGCCAGCAGATCCAGCGGGGGCCAAACCCTCTCTTCATCCTACGAGCAGTACTTC
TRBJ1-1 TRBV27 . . CASYHRLTGPTEAFF TGTGCCAGCTACCATAGACTTACAGGGCCCACTGAAGCTTTCTTT
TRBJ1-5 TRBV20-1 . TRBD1 CSAGTTGDSNQPQHF TGCAGTGCTGGAACGACAGGGGATAGCAATCAGCCCCAGCATTTT
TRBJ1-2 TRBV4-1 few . CASSPIGQVGYTF TGCGCCAGCAGCCCGATAGGGCAGGTCGGCTACACCTTC
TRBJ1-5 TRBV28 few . CANGDALNQPQHF TGTGCCAACGGGGACGCCCTCAATCAGCCCCAGCATTTT